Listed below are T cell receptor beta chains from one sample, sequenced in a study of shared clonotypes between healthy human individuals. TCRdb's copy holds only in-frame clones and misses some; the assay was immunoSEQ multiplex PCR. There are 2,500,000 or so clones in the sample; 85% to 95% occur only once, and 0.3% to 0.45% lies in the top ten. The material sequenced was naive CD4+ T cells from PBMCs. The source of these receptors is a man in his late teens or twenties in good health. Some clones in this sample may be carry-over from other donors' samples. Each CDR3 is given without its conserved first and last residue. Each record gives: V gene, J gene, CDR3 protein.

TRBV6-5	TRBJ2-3	ASRSRATDTQY
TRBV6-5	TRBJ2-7	ASSYGGRVDEQY
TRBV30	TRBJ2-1	AWSVGTSGSQF
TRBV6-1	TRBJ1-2	ASTPGRLYGYT
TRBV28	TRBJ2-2	ASQQNTGELF
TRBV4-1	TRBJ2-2	ASSTSRDRGNGELF
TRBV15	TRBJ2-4	ATSGRRGASAKNIQY
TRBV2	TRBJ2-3	ASSELAVTDTQY
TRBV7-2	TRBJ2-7	ASSQTSVSSYEQY
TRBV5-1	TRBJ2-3	ASSLQGADTQY
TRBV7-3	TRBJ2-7	ASSLSGLAGDYEQY
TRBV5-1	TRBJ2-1	ASSPLAGTPSYNEQF
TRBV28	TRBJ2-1	ASSLPDRLSGEQF
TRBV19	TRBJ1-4	ASRGRIATNEKLF
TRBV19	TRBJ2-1	ASRGTSLYNEQF
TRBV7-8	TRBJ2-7	ASSLKLAGTSYEQY
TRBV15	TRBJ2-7	ATSRDRLLTYEQY
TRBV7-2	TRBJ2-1	ASSPEGLGKQF
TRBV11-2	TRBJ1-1	ASSGRGANTEAF
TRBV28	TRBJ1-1	ASSLMGNAEAF
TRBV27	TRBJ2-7	ASSPDRVSYEQY
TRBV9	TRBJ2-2	ASRFGRPPFTGELF
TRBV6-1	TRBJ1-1	ASSDGQVGGTEAF
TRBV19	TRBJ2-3	ASSIAGVTDTQY
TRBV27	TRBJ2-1	ASSSFRQGRYNEQF
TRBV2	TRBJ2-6	ASKGDSGANVLT
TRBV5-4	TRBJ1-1	ASSSVSASEAF
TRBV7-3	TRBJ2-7	ASSLLAGGGHEQY
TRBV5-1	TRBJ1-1	ASRAGPGDTEAF
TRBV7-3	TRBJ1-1	ASRSQVGTEAF
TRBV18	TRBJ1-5	ASSRNGQGNGQPQH
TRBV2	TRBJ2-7	ASGGQAAYEQY
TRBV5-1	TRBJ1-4	ASTLQGTTNEKLF
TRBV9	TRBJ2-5	ASSVRGNQETQY
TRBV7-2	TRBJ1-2	ASSLGGPILPGYT
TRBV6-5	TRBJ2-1	ASSYGGTTTYNEQF
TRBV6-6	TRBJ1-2	ASRGHGGGGYT
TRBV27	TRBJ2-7	ASSSAGGEQY
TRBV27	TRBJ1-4	ASSLKGGGWRINEKLF
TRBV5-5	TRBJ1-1	ASSLLTTNTEAF
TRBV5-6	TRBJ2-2	ASSPGDPTNTGELF
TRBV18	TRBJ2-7	ASSQDRRSYEQY
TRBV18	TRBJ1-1	ASSLIGNTEAF
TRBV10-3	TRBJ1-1	AISDRQGPTEAF
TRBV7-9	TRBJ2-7	ASISGTGGREQY